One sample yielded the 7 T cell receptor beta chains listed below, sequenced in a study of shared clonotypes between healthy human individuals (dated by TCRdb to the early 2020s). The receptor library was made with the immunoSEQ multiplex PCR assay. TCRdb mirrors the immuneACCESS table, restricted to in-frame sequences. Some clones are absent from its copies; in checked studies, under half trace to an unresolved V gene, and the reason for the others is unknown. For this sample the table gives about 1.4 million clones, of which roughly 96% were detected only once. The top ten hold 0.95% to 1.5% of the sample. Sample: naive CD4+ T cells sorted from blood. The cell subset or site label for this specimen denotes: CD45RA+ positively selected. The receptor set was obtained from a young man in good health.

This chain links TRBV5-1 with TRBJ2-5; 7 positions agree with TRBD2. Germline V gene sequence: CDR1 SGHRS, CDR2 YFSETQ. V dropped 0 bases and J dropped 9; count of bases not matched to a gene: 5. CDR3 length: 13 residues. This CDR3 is CASSLEGREAQYF. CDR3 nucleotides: TGCGCCAGCAGCTTGGAAGGGAGGGAGGCCCAGTACTTC.

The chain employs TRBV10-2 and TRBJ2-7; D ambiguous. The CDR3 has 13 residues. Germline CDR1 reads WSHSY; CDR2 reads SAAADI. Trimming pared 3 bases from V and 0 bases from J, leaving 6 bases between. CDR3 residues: CASSDRSSYEQYF. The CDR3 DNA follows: TGCGCCAGCAGTGATAGGAGCTCCTACGAGCAGTACTTC.

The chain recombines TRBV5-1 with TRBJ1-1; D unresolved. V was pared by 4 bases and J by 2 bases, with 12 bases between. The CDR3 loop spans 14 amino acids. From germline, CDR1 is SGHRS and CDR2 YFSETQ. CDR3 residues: CASSPHPTNTEAFF. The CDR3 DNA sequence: TGCGCCAGCAGCCCCCATCCGACTAACACTGAAGCTTTCTTT.

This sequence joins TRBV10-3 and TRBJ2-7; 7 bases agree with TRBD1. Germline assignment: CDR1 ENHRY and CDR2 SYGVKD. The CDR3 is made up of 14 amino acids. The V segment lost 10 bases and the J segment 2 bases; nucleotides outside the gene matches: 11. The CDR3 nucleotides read TGTGCCACACAATCCGGGACAGACACCTACGAGCAGTACTTC. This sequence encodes CATQSGTDTYEQYF.

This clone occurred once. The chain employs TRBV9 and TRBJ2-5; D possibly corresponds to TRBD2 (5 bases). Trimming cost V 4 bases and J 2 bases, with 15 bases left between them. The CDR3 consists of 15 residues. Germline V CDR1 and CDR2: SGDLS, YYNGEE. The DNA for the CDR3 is TGTGCCAGCAGCCGGCCGGGGATCCCACAAGAGACCCAGTACTTC. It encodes CASSRPGIPQETQYF.

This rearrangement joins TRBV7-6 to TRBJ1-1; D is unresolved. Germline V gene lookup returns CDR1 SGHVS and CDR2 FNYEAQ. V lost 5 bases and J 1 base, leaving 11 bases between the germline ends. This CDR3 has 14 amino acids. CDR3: CASSPRTGNTEAFF. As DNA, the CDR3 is TGTGCCAGCAGCCCCCGGACGGGGAACACTGAAGCTTTCTTT.

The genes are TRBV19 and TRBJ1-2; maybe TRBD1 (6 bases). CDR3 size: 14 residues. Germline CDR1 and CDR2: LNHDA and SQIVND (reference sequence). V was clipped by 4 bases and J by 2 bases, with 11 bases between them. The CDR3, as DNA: TGTGCCAGTAGTACTCGGACAGCAAACTATGGCTACACCTTC. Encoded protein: CASSTRTANYGYTF.